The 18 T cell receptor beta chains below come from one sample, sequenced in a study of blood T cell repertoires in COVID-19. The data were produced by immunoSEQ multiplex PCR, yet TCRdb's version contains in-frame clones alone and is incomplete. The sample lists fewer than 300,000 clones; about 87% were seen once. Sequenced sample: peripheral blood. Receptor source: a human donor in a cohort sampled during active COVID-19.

CDR3 nucleotide sequence: TGCGCCAGCAGCGGGTCAACAGGGTGGCAAGAGACCCAGTACTTC. This encodes CASSGSTGWQETQYF. This sequence joins TRBV5-1 and TRBJ2-5; maybe TRBD1 (6 bases). CDR1 SGHRS and CDR2 YFSETQ come from the germline V gene. V shed 4 bases and J shed 2 bases, with 15 bases lying between them. The CDR3 sequence is 15 residues long.

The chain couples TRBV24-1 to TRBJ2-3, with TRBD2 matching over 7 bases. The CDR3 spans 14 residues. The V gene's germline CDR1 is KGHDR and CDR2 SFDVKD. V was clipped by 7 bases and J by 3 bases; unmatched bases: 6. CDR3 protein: CATRGGVTTDTQYF. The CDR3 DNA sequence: TGTGCCACCAGGGGAGGGGTTACGACAGATACGCAGTATTTT.

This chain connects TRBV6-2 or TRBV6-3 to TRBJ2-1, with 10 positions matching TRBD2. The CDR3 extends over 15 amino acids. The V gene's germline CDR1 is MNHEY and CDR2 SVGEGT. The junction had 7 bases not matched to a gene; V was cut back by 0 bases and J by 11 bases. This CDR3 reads CASSYSVAGGVKQFF. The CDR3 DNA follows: TGTGCCAGCAGTTACTCTGTAGCGGGAGGAGTGAAGCAGTTCTTC.

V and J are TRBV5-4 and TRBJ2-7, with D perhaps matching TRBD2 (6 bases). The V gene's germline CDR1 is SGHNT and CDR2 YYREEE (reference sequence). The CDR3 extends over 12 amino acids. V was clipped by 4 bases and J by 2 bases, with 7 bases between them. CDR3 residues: CASSGGPYEQYF. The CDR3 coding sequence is TGTGCCAGCAGCGGAGGGCCCTACGAGCAGTACTTC. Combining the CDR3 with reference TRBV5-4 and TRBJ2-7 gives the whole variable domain ETGVTQSPTHLIKTRGQQVTLRCSSQSGHNTVSWYQQALGQGPQFIFQYYREEENGRGNFPPRFSGLQFPNYSSELNVNALELDDSALYLCASSGGPYEQYFGPGTRLTVT.

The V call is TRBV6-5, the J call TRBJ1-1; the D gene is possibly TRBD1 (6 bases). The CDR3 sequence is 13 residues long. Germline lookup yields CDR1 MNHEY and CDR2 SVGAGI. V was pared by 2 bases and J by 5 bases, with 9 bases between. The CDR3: CASSYRRGTEAFF. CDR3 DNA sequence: TGTGCCAGCAGTTACCGCAGGGGAACTGAAGCTTTCTTT.

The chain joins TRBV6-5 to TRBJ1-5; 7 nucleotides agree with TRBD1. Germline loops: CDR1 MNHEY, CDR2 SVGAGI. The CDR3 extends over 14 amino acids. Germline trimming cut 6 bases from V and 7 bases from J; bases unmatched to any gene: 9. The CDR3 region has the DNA TGTGCCAGCAGAAGACAGGGCGAAAGCCAGCCCCAGCATTTT. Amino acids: CASRRQGESQPQHF.

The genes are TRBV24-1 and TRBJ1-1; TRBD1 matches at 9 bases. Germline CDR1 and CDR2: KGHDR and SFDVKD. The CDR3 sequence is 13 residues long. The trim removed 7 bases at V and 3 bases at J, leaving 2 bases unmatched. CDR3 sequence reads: CATRDRGYTEAFF. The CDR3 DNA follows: TGTGCCACCAGGGACAGGGGATACACTGAAGCTTTCTTT.

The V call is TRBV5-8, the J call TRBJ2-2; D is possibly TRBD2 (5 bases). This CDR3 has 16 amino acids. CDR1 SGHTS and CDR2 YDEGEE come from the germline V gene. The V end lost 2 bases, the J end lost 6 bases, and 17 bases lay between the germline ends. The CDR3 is CASSLLLGGGAGELFF. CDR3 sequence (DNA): TGTGCCAGCAGCTTATTATTAGGAGGAGGAGCCGGGGAGCTGTTTTTT.

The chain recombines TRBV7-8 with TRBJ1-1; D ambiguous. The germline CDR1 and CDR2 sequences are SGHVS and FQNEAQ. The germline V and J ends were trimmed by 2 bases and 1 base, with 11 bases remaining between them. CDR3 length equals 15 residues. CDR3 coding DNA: TGTGCCAGCAGCTTATGGGGAGGAGAGAACACTGAAGCTTTCTTT. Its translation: CASSLWGGENTEAFF.

The CDR3 nucleotides are TGTGCCAGCAGTGATCAGGGAATGGATGAGCAGTTCTTC. Encoded protein: CASSDQGMDEQFF. The rearrangement joins TRBV2 to TRBJ2-1; a weak D match, TRBD1 (5 bases). The germline CDR1 and CDR2 sequences are SNHLY and FYNNEI. The CDR3 has 13 residues. Deletions cut 3 bases from V and 8 bases from J, with 11 bases between. The variable domain in full, completed from reference TRBV2 and TRBJ2-1, reads EPEVTQTPSHQVTQMGQEVILRCVPISNHLYFYWYRQILGQKVEFLVSFYNNEISEKSEIFDDQFSVERPDGSNFTLKIRSTKLEDSAMYFCASSDQGMDEQFFGPGTRLTVL.

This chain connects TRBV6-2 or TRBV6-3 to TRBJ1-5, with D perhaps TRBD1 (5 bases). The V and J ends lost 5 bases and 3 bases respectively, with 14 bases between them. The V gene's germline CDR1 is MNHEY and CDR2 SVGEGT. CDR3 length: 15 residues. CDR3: CASSNAQGPNQPQHF. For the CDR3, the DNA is TGTGCCAGCAGTAATGCTCAGGGCCCCAATCAGCCCCAGCATTTT.

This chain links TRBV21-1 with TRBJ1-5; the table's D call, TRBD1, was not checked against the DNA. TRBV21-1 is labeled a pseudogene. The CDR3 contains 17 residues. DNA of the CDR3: TGTGCCAGCAGCAAAAGAGGGGGACAGGGGCCTAATCAGCCCCAGCATTTT. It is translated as CASSKRGGQGPNQPQHF.

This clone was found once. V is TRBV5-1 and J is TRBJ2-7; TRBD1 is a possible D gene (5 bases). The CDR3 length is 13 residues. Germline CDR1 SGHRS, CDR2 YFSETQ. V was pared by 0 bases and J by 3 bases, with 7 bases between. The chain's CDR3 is CASSLEGDYEQYF. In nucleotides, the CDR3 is TGCGCCAGCAGCTTGGAAGGGGACTACGAGCAGTACTTC.

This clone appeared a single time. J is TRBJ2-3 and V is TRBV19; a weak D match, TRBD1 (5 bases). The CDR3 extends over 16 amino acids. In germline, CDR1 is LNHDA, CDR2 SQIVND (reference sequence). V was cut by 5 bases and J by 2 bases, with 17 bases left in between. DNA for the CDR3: TGTGCCAGTAGTCCTCACCCCAGGGTCCTCACAGATACGCAGTATTTT. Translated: CASSPHPRVLTDTQYF.

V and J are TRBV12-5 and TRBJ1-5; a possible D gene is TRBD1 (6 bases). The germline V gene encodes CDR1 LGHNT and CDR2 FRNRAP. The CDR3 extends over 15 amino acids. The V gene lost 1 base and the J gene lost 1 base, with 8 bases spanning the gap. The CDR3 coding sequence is TGTGCTAGTGGTTTGGGTCAGGGGAGCAATCAGCCCCAGCATTTT. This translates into CASGLGQGSNQPQHF.

The CDR3 spells CASSFTGSGANVLTF. The CDR3 coding sequence is TGTGCCAGCAGTTTCACAGGGTCAGGGGCCAACGTCCTGACTTTC. The chain combines TRBV2 with TRBJ2-6; the D gene is possibly TRBD1 (6 bases). Germline CDR1 and CDR2: SNHLY and FYNNEI. V lost 5 bases and J 4 bases, leaving 12 bases between the germline ends. The CDR3 consists of 15 residues.

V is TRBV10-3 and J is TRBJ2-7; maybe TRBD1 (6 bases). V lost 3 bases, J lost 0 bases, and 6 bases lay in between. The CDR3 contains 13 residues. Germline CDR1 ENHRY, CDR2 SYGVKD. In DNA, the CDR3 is TGTGCCATCAGTGACAGGGGCTCCTACGAGCAGTACTTC. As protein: CAISDRGSYEQYF.

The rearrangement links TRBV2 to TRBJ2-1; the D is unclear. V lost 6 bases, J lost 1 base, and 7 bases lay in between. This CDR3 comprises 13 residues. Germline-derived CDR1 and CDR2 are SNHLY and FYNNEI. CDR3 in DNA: TGTGCCAGCAGAGCCAGGTCCTACAATGAGCAGTTCTTC. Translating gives CASRARSYNEQFF. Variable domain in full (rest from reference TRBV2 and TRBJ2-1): EPEVTQTPSHQVTQMGQEVILRCVPISNHLYFYWYRQILGQKVEFLVSFYNNEISEKSEIFDDQFSVERPDGSNFTLKIRSTKLEDSAMYFCASRARSYNEQFFGPGTRLTVL.